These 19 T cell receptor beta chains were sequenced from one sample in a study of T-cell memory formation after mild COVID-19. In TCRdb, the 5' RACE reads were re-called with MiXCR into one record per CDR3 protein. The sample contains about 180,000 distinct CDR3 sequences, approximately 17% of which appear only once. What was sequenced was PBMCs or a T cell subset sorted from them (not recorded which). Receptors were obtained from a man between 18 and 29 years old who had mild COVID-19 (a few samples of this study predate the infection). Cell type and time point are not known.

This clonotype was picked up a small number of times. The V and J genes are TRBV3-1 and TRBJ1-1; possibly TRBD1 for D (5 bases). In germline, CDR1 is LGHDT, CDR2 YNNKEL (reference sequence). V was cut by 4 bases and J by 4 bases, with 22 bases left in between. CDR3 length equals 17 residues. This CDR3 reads CASSLSGSHRPGTEAFF. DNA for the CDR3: TGTGCCAGCAGCCTTTCCGGATCCCACAGGCCGGGCACTGAAGCTTTCTTT. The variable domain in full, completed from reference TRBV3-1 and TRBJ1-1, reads DTAVSQTPKYLVTQMGNDKSIKCEQNLGHDTMYWYKQDSKKFLKIMFSYNNKELIINETVPNRFSPKSPDKAHLNLHINSLELGDSAVYFCASSLSGSHRPGTEAFFGQGTRLTVV.

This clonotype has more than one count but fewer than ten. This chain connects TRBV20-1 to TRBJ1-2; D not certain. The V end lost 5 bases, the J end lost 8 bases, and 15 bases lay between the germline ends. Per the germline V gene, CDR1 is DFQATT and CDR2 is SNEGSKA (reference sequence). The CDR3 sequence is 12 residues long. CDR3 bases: TGCAGTGCTGGGATGGGAGTCCGAGGCTACACCTTC. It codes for CSAGMGVRGYTF.

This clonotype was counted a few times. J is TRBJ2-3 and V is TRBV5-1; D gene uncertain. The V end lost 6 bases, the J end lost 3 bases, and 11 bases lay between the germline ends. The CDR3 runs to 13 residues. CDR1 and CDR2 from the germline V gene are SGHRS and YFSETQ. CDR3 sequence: CASKVLGTDTQYF. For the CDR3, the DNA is TGCGCCAGCAAAGTTCTCGGGACAGATACGCAGTATTTT.

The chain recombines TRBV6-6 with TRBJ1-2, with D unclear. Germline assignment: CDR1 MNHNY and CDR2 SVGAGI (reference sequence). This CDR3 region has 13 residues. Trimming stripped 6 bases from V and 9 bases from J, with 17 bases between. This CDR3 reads CASSQGLSGSYTF. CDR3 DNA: TGTGCCAGCAGCCAAGGACTGTCCGGGAGCTACACCTTC.

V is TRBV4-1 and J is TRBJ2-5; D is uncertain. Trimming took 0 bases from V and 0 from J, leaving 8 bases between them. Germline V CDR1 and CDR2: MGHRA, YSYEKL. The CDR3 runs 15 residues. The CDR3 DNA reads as TGCGCCAGCAGCCAAGACCCGGCAGACCAAGAGACCCAGTACTTC. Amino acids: CASSQDPADQETQYF.

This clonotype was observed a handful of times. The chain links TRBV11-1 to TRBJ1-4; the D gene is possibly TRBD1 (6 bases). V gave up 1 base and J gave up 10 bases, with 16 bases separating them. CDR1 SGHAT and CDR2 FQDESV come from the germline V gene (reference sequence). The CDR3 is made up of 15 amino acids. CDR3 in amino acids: CASSLEGPGVGKLFF. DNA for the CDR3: TGTGCCAGCAGCTTAGAAGGACCAGGGGTCGGAAAACTGTTTTTT.

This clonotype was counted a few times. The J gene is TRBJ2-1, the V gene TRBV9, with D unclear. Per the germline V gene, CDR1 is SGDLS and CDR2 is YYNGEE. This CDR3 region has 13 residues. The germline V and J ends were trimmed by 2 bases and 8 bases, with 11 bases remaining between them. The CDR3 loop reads CASSVEGRDEQFF. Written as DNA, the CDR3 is TGTGCCAGCAGCGTGGAAGGACGGGATGAGCAGTTCTTC.

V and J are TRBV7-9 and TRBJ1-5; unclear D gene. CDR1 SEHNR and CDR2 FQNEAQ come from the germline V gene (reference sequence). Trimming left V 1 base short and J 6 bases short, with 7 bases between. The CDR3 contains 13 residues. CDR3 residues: CASSLDFSQPQHF. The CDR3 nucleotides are TGTGCCAGCAGCTTAGATTTCTCTCAGCCCCAGCATTTT.

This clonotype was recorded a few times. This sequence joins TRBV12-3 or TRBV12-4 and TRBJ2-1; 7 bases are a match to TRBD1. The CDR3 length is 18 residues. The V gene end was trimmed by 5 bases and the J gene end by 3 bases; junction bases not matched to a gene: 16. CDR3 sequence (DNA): TGTGCCAGCAGTAAAAGGGGGCTCCCCGTAAACCTCTACAATGAGCAGTTCTTC. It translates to CASSKRGLPVNLYNEQFF.

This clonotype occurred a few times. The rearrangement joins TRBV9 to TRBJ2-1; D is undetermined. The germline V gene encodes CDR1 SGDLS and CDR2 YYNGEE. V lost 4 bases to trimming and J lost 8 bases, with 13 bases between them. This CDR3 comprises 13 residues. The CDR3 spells CASSFGPPDEQFF. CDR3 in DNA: TGTGCCAGCAGCTTCGGACCCCCCGATGAGCAGTTCTTC.

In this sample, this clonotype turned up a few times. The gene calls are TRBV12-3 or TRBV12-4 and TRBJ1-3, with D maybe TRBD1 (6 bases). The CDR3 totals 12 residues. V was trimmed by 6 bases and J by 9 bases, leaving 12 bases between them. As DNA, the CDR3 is TGTGCCAGCAGCCAGTTACAGGGCACCATATATTTT. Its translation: CASSQLQGTIYF.

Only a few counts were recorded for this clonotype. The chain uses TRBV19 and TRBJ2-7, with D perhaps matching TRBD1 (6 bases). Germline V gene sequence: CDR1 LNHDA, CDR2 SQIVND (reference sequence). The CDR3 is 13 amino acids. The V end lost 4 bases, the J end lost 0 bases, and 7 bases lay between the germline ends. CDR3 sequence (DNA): TGTGCCAGTAGTAGGGACAACTCCTACGAGCAGTACTTC. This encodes CASSRDNSYEQYF.

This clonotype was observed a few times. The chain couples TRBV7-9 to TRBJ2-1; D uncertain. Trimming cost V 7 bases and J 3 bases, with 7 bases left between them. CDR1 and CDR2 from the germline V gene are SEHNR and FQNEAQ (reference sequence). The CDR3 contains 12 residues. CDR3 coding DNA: TGTGCCAGCACCCGAATCTACAATGAGCAGTTCTTC. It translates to CASTRIYNEQFF.

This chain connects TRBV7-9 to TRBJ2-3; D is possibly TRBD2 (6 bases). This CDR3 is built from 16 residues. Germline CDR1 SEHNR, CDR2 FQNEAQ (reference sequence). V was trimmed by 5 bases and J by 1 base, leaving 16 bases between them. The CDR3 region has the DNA TGTGCCAGCAGCCCCCTGGGTCGGAGGGGCACAGATACGCAGTATTTT. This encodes CASSPLGRRGTDTQYF.

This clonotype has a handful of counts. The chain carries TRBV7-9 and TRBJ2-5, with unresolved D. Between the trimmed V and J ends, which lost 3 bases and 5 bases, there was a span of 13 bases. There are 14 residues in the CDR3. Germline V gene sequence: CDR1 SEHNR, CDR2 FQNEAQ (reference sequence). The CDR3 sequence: CASSFPLLAETQYF. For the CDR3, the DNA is TGTGCCAGCAGCTTCCCTCTATTGGCGGAGACCCAGTACTTC.

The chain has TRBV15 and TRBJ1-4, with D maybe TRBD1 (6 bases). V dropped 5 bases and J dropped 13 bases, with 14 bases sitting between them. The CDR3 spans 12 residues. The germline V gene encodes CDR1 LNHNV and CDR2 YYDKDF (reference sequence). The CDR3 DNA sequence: TGTGCCACCAGCGGATCCCAGACAGGACTGTTTTTT. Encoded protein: CATSGSQTGLFF.

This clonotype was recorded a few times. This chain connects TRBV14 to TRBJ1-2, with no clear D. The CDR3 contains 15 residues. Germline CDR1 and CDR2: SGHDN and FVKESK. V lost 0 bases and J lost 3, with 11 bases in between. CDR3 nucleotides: TGTGCCAGCAGCCAAGATCTAGGACGGGACTATGGCTACACCTTC. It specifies CASSQDLGRDYGYTF.

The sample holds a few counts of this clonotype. The CDR3 spells CASSYRRGSQPQHF. The CDR3 DNA reads as TGTGCCAGCAGTTACAGGCGGGGATCTCAGCCCCAGCATTTT. This chain connects TRBV6-2 or TRBV6-3 to TRBJ1-5; D not resolved. The germline V and J ends were trimmed by 2 bases and 6 bases, with 11 bases remaining between them. CDR3 length equals 14 residues. Germline-derived CDR1 and CDR2 are MNHEY and SVGEGT.

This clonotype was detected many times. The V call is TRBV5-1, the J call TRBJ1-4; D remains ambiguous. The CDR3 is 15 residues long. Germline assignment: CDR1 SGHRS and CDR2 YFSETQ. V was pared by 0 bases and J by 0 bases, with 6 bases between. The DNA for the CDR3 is TGCGCCAGCAGCTTGGATGTGGCAACTAATGAAAAACTGTTTTTT. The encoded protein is CASSLDVATNEKLFF.